The clone carrying this T cell receptor beta chain was recorded at least ten times. What it binds is unknown. This specimen belongs to a study of regulatory T cells in long-lasting Graves disease. Study-level results: Persistent disease was associated with favored TRBV28 usage and with favored use of TRBJ1-2 and TRBJ2-5.

Arm-PCR of CDR3 regions and iRepertoire HTBI primers were the basis on which TCR beta libraries were built. TCRdb re-called the multiplex PCR reads through MiXCR, storing one row per CDR3 protein. The sample yields some 500,000 distinct CDR3 sequences, roughly 15% seen once. Germline values: CDR1 LGHDT, CDR2 YNNKEL (reference sequence). The CDR3 is made up of 12 amino acids. V was cut by 0 bases and J by 8 bases, with 7 bases left in between. Time point in this sample: newly diagnosed GD, antithyroid drugs for less than 3 months. PBMCs provided the RNA from which the TCR library was made. EDTA tubes held Nine milliliters of peripheral blood from each patient. These data also featured in a second study, about T cells in Graves' hyperthyroidism and ophthalmopathy. This second study says: First-round RT-PCR targeting the TCR CDR3 was performed with the HTBI primer set.

The chain has TRBV3-1 and TRBJ1-1; D is ambiguous. The sequencing used peripheral blood mononuclear cells (PBMCs), collected at new diagnosis, from a patient treated with antithyroid drugs. This TCR derives from a woman aged 40-65 years with Graves disease. CDR3 loop: CASSQDVGEAFF. The CDR3 DNA is TGTGCCAGCAGCCAAGATGTGGGAGAAGCTTTCTTT. Based on the CDR3 plus reference TRBV3-1 and TRBJ1-1, the full variable domain is DTAVSQTPKYLVTQMGNDKSIKCEQNLGHDTMYWYKQDSKKFLKIMFSYNNKELIINETVPNRFSPKSPDKAHLNLHINSLELGDSAVYFCASSQDVGEAFFGQGTRLTVV.